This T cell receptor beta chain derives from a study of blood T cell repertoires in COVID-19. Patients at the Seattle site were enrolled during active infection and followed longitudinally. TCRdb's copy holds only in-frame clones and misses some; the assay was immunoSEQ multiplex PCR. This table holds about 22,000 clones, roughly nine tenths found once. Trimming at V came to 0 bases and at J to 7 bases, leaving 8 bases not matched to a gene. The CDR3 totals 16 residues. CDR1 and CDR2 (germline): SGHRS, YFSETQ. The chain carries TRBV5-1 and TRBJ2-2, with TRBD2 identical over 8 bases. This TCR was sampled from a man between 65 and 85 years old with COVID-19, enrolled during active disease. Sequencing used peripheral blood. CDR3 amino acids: CASSLGLAGPYGELFF. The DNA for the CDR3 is TGCGCCAGCAGCTTGGGGTTAGCGGGGCCATACGGGGAGCTGTTTTTT.